The 31 T cell receptor beta chains in this list originate from one sample, sequenced in a study of CD8 T cells in ankylosing spondylitis. Overall study results and limits: Made up of about eight highly homologous variants, a TCR beta motif appeared characteristic of ankylosing spondylitis blood.

MiXCR was run by TCRdb on the 5' RACE reads, yielding one entry per CDR3 protein. Among hundreds of thousands of distinct CDR3 sequences listed, 10% to 15% were seen once. These receptors have no known antigen. Source material: blood, either unsorted or a sorted T cell fraction (not recorded which). The receptors derive from a male donor with ankylosing spondylitis.

The rearrangement uses TRBV24-1 and TRBJ2-2; no reliable D call. The CDR3 covers 15 residues. CDR1 is KGHDR, CDR2 SFDVKD, per germline. V was pared by 5 bases and J by 2 bases, with 11 bases between. This chain's CDR3 is CATSGAEHNTGELFF. The CDR3 coding sequence is TGTGCCACCAGTGGTGCGGAGCATAACACCGGGGAGCTGTTTTTT.

This clonotype was counted only a few times. This chain uses TRBV6-1 with TRBJ2-1, with TRBD2 matching over 10 bases. Trimming removed 5 bases from V and 9 bases from J; junction bases left unmatched: 10. The CDR3 has 15 amino acids. CDR1 and CDR2 from the germline V gene are MNHNS and SASEGT. This CDR3 is CASSPLASGRREQFF. The CDR3 coding sequence is TGTGCCAGCAGTCCCCTAGCTAGCGGGAGACGTGAGCAGTTCTTC.

This CDR3 is CSARHVNSPLHF. The CDR3 DNA sequence: TGCAGTGCTAGACATGTCAATTCACCCCTCCACTTT. The chain has TRBV20-1 and TRBJ1-6; no definite D call. Between the trimmed V and J ends, which lost 2 bases and 7 bases, there was a span of 6 bases. The CDR3 spans 12 residues. Germline assignment: CDR1 DFQATT and CDR2 SNEGSKA (reference sequence).

This clonotype was counted a few times. V usage is TRBV11-2 and J usage is TRBJ1-1; D unclear. The germline gives CDR1 SGHAT, CDR2 FQNNGV. V was clipped by 5 bases and J by 2 bases, with 9 bases between them. The CDR3 sequence is 13 residues long. Here the CDR3 reads CASSNQRNTEAFF. CDR3 nucleotide sequence: TGTGCCAGCAGCAATCAAAGAAACACTGAAGCTTTCTTT.

This clonotype was seen at least ten times. V usage is TRBV13 and J usage is TRBJ2-1, with D unclear. The V and J ends lost 2 bases and 3 bases respectively, with 11 bases between them. The CDR3 is made up of 15 amino acids. Germline V CDR1 and CDR2: PRHDT, FYEKMQ (reference sequence). The CDR3 DNA follows: TGTGCCAGCAGCTTATTTCGTGAATTCTACAATGAGCAGTTCTTC. As protein: CASSLFREFYNEQFF.

The chain has TRBV20-1 and TRBJ1-2, with unresolved D. The V and J ends lost 3 bases and 5 bases respectively, with 10 bases between them. CDR3 length equals 12 residues. Germline assignment: CDR1 DFQATT and CDR2 SNEGSKA (reference sequence). The CDR3 DNA follows: TGCAGTGCTAGTAGGGAGAATTATGGCTACACCTTC. Its protein is CSASRENYGYTF.

The genes are TRBV20-1 and TRBJ2-3; D is ambiguous. V gave up 2 bases and J gave up 2 bases, with 8 bases separating them. Germline CDR1 is DFQATT and CDR2 is SNEGSKA (reference sequence). This CDR3 spans 13 amino acids. This chain's CDR3 is CSARPGHTDTQYF. The CDR3 region has the DNA TGCAGTGCTAGACCCGGCCACACAGATACGCAGTATTTT.

This clonotype was seen a few times. The chain combines TRBV6-1 with TRBJ1-3; 7 positions match TRBD1. Germline assignment: CDR1 MNHNS and CDR2 SASEGT. CDR3 length: 14 residues. V lost 6 bases to trimming and J lost 6 bases; unmatched junction nucleotides: 8. As DNA, the CDR3 is TGTGCCAGCAGCCCTCCGACAGGGTTAAACACCATATATTTT. Its translation: CASSPPTGLNTIYF.

The table lists this clonotype with many counts. CDR3 bases: TGTGCCATCAGTGAAGGGGGTGGGACTGAAGCTTTCTTT. This sequence encodes CAISEGGGTEAFF. The chain carries TRBV10-3 and TRBJ1-1; perhaps TRBD1 as D (6 bases). Germline V gives CDR1 ENHRY, CDR2 SYGVKD. V lost 3 bases and J 5 bases, leaving 10 bases between the germline ends. The CDR3 covers 13 residues.

The chain employs TRBV5-8 and TRBJ2-3; unclear D gene. V lost 0 bases and J 1 base, leaving 12 bases between the germline ends. CDR1 SGHTS and CDR2 YDEGEE come from the germline V gene. CDR3 length equals 16 residues. CDR3: CASSLALGRGTDTQYF. CDR3 nucleotides: TGTGCCAGCAGCTTGGCTTTAGGGCGAGGCACAGATACGCAGTATTTT.

V gene TRBV7-6 combines with J gene TRBJ2-5; unclear D gene. This CDR3 is 18 amino acids long. Germline CDR1 reads SGHVS; CDR2 reads FNYEAQ. Deletions cut 1 base from V and 2 bases from J, with 20 bases between. The DNA for the CDR3 is TGTGCCAGCAGCTTAGGAGCACGATTGGTGGCGTTACAAGAGACCCAGTACTTC. Amino acid sequence: CASSLGARLVALQETQYF.

The rearrangement joins TRBV20-1 to TRBJ2-3; 9 positions match TRBD2. Germline V gives CDR1 DFQATT, CDR2 SNEGSKA (reference sequence). The ends lost 6 bases at V and 6 bases at J; junction bases unmatched: 10. The CDR3 extends over 14 amino acids. The CDR3 coding sequence is TGCAGTGCCCCGGGTAGCGGGAGTGGCGATACGCAGTATTTT. Translated: CSAPGSGSGDTQYF.

In this sample, this clonotype turned up many times. The chain recombines TRBV12-3 or TRBV12-4 with TRBJ2-1, with D tentatively TRBD2 (5 bases). Trimming took 6 bases from V and 6 from J, leaving 18 bases between them. This CDR3 contains 15 residues. This CDR3 is CASRIPSGTVNEQFF. Written as DNA, the CDR3 is TGTGCCAGCAGGATACCTTCGGGAACCGTCAATGAGCAGTTCTTC.

The chain is built from TRBV6-5 and TRBJ1-5; perhaps TRBD1 as D (6 bases). Germline lookup yields CDR1 MNHEY and CDR2 SVGAGI. Trimming cost V 6 bases and J 2 bases, with 17 bases left between them. The CDR3 runs to 16 residues. This chain's CDR3 is CASSSRVQGGNQPQHF. As DNA, the CDR3 is TGTGCCAGCAGCTCGAGAGTACAGGGAGGCAATCAGCCCCAGCATTTT.

The chain carries TRBV6-1 and TRBJ2-5; TRBD1 matches at 8 bases. Germline lookup yields CDR1 MNHNS and CDR2 SASEGT. The CDR3 is 14 amino acids. With V trimmed by 8 bases and J by 5 bases, 10 bases remained unmatched. The CDR3, as DNA: TGTGCCAGCGGAAGGACAGGGTCGATGGAGACCCAGTACTTC. It codes for CASGRTGSMETQYF.

This clonotype was recorded at least ten times. At one of its ends the junction is not consistent with the germline gene, which may arise from a read error. This chain joins TRBV2 and TRBJ1-2, with TRBD1 identical over 7 bases. CDR1 and CDR2 (germline): SNHLY, FYNNEI. The CDR3 sequence is 13 residues long. CDR3 bases: TGTGCCAGCAGGGAAGACAGGGAAAATGGCTACACCTTC. As protein: CASREDRENGYTF.

Ten or more counts support this clonotype. V is TRBV12-3 or TRBV12-4 and J is TRBJ1-1; maybe TRBD1 (5 bases). CDR3 length: 14 amino acids. The germline V and J ends were trimmed by 5 bases and 6 bases, with 16 bases remaining between them. This CDR3 reads CASSLRQLSSEAFF. CDR3 in DNA: TGTGCCAGCAGTCTCAGACAGTTGTCGTCTGAAGCTTTCTTT.

CDR3: CASNYGIGGRGNTEAFF. CDR3 bases: TGCGCCAGCAATTACGGTATCGGGGGCAGGGGGAACACTGAAGCTTTCTTT. This rearrangement joins TRBV4-3 to TRBJ1-1; D perhaps matches TRBD1 (6 bases). CDR3 length: 17 amino acids. Deletions cut 7 bases from V and 1 base from J, with 22 bases between. Germline V gene lookup returns CDR1 LGHNA and CDR2 YSLEER.

The rearrangement uses TRBV7-8 and TRBJ2-3; 7 nucleotides agree with TRBD1. V was clipped by 1 base and J by 5 bases; unmatched bases: 12. Germline V gene sequence: CDR1 SGHVS, CDR2 FQNEAQ. The CDR3 consists of 17 residues. The CDR3 DNA sequence: TGTGCCAGCAGCTTAGGACGACAGGGCGTGCGAGGAGATACGCAGTATTTT. Its translation is CASSLGRQGVRGDTQYF. Full variable domain (rest looked up from reference TRBV7-8 and TRBJ2-3): GAGVSQSPRYKVAKRGQDVALRCDPISGHVSLFWYQQALGQGPEFLTYFQNEAQLDKSGLPSDRFFAERPEGSVSTLKIQRTQQEDSAVYLCASSLGRQGVRGDTQYFGPGTRLTVL.

This clonotype was detected many times. The chain combines TRBV20-1 with TRBJ2-5; D may be TRBD2 (6 bases). The V gene lost 5 bases and the J gene lost 0 bases, with 16 bases spanning the gap. Per the germline V gene, CDR1 is DFQATT and CDR2 is SNEGSKA (reference sequence). The CDR3 totals 15 residues. The CDR3 reads CSALSGTQYQETQYF. The CDR3 DNA reads TGCAGTGCTCTCTCCGGGACTCAGTACCAAGAGACCCAGTACTTC.

This clonotype was recorded at least ten times. This chain connects TRBV29-1 to TRBJ1-5; D possibly corresponds to TRBD1 (5 bases). This CDR3 is 14 amino acids long. The ends were cut back, 6 bases at V and 5 bases at J, with 17 bases in the middle. The germline gives CDR1 SQVTM, CDR2 ANQGSEA. CDR3 sequence (DNA): TGCAGCGTCGCAACAGGAAATGCAGATCAGCCCCAGCATTTT. It yields the protein CSVATGNADQPQHF.

The rearrangement joins TRBV7-2 to TRBJ2-5, with D tentatively TRBD2 (5 bases). V lost 1 base, J lost 4 bases, and 13 bases lay in between. Germline values: CDR1 SGHTA, CDR2 FQGNSA. This CDR3 is 15 amino acids long. CDR3 sequence reads: CASSLVRLEGETQYF. The CDR3 DNA follows: TGTGCCAGCAGCTTAGTGCGGCTAGAGGGAGAGACCCAGTACTTC.

This clonotype has only a few counts. The CDR3 spells CAISDPTSAGGYTF. CDR3 DNA: TGTGCCATCAGTGACCCGACATCGGCAGGTGGCTACACCTTC. This chain joins TRBV10-3 and TRBJ1-2; no clear D. Germline values: CDR1 ENHRY, CDR2 SYGVKD. This CDR3 has 14 residues. V lost 3 bases to trimming and J lost 7 bases, with 15 bases between them.

This clonotype came up a few times. The chain uses TRBV20-1 and TRBJ1-4; the D is unclear. Germline V gives CDR1 DFQATT, CDR2 SNEGSKA (reference sequence). This CDR3 contains 15 residues. With 5 bases removed from V and 0 bases from J, the gap between germline ends came to 13 bases. CDR3 DNA sequence: TGCAGTGCTGGAGTCACGGGTGCAACTAATGAAAAACTGTTTTTT. Translation gives CSAGVTGATNEKLFF.

The V call is TRBV20-1, the J call TRBJ1-5, with D possibly being TRBD1 (6 bases). Trimming took off 5 bases at V and 1 base at J, with 12 bases between the two ends. Germline loops: CDR1 DFQATT, CDR2 SNEGSKA (reference sequence). The length of the CDR3 is 14 residues. The CDR3 nucleotides are TGCAGTGCTCCCGACAGGCTCAGCAATCAGCCCCAGCATTTT. It specifies CSAPDRLSNQPQHF.

This clonotype was counted at least ten times. The rearrangement uses TRBV29-1 and TRBJ2-5, with TRBD1 identical over 7 bases. The CDR3 is 13 amino acids. V gave up 4 bases and J gave up 9 bases; unmatched junction bases: 11. Germline V gene data show CDR1 as SQVTM and CDR2 as ANQGSEA. CDR3 sequence reads: CSVGWDSGEAQYF. DNA for the CDR3: TGCAGCGTTGGTTGGGACAGCGGTGAGGCCCAGTACTTC.

In nucleotides, the CDR3 is TGTGCCAGCAACCGACTAGTTTATGAGCAGTTCTTC. Its protein is CASNRLVYEQFF. This chain links TRBV6-1 with TRBJ2-1, with D perhaps TRBD2 (6 bases). This CDR3 is 12 amino acids long. The V end was cut by 7 bases, the J end by 8 bases, with 12 bases between. The germline V gene encodes CDR1 MNHNS and CDR2 SASEGT.

The V call is TRBV18, the J call TRBJ1-3; D remains unclear. The V gene's germline CDR1 is KGHSH and CDR2 LQKENI. The CDR3 is 15 residues long. Trimming took 1 base from V and 0 from J, leaving 7 bases between them. Written as DNA, the CDR3 is TGTGCCAGCTCACCACATCCGAGCTCTGGAAACACCATATATTTT. Encoded protein: CASSPHPSSGNTIYF.

Ten or more counts support this clonotype. Mismatch with germline at one junction end may stem from a read error. The chain recombines TRBV5-1 with TRBJ2-1; a weak D match, TRBD1 (6 bases). Germline V gene data show CDR1 as SGHRS and CDR2 as YFSETQ. The CDR3 consists of 14 residues. The CDR3 spells CASSLQGSYNEQFF. CDR3 DNA: TGTGCCAGCAGCTTACAGGGTTCCTACAATGAGCAGTTCTTC.

The chain uses TRBV3-1 and TRBJ1-5; D is unclear. Germline values: CDR1 LGHDT, CDR2 YNNKEL (reference sequence). This CDR3 region has 14 residues. The V end was cut by 4 bases, the J end by 5 bases, with 12 bases between. CDR3 sequence: CASSRNGEDQPQHF. CDR3 in DNA: TGTGCCAGCAGCCGCAACGGGGAAGATCAGCCCCAGCATTTT. Using reference TRBV3-1 and TRBJ1-5 for the parts outside the CDR3, the full variable domain is DTAVSQTPKYLVTQMGNDKSIKCEQNLGHDTMYWYKQDSKKFLKIMFSYNNKELIINETVPNRFSPKSPDKAHLNLHINSLELGDSAVYFCASSRNGEDQPQHFGDGTRLSIL.

As regards this clonotype: The junction departs from germline at one end; a sequencing error may be responsible. The chain has TRBV12-3 or TRBV12-4 and TRBJ1-1, with D perhaps TRBD1 (5 bases). The CDR3 is 14 amino acids. The CDR3 region is CASSLGAWVTEAFF. The CDR3 coding sequence is TGTGCCAGCAGCTTAGGGGCATGGGTAACTGAAGCTTTCTTT.